Sequencing of this T cell receptor (beta chain) was carried out in a study of T cells in localized non-small cell lung cancer. General study results and limits: Detection in adjacent lung was observed for a median 57 of the top 100 tumor clones. Tumor showed lower T cell clonality than uninvolved adjacent lung, where it was highest. Sequencing involved a lone tumor region, leaving heterogeneity possible.

Method: immunoSEQ multiplex PCR; TCRdb's copy keeps in-frame clones and lacks some. The sample contains over 20,000 clones, 80% to 95% of which appear only once. The germline V and J ends were trimmed by 0 bases and 0 bases, with 18 bases remaining between them. Per the germline V gene, CDR1 is MGHRA and CDR2 is YSYEKL. The CDR3 is 18 amino acids. About this clone itself: The antigen remains unidentified.

The V and J genes are TRBV4-1 and TRBJ2-7, with D perhaps TRBD1 or TRBD2 (5 bases each). This clonotype was obtained from a female donor of 60 years or more with stage II squamous cell lung carcinoma. The sequencing used peripheral blood, collected before any cancer treatment. The DNA for the CDR3 is TGCGCCAGCAGCCAAGACCCCGCCGGGACCCCGAGCTCCTACGAGCAGTACTTC. Translated, it gives CASSQDPAGTPSSYEQYF.